The entry below gives a single TCR beta chain sequence along with its context. The data stem from a study of blood T cell repertoires in COVID-19. V was trimmed by 1 base and J by 4 bases, leaving 10 bases between them. Germline assignment: CDR1 SEHNR and CDR2 FQNEAQ (reference sequence). The CDR3 spans 14 residues. Sequenced by immunoSEQ multiplex PCR; TCRdb stores in-frame clones only, minus some. The sample has about 190,000 clones; roughly 89% are singletons. The V call is TRBV7-9, the J call TRBJ1-1; no firm D call. The sequenced sample consisted of PBMCs or T cells enriched from blood (not recorded which). This sequence originates from a woman aged 25 to 39 who had been exposed to COVID-19. The CDR3 loop is CASSLGRGPTEAFF. The CDR3 bases are TGTGCCAGCAGCTTAGGGCGGGGTCCCACTGAAGCTTTCTTT.